This is a list of T cell receptor beta chains from one sample in a study of blood T cell repertoires in COVID-19. Sequenced by immunoSEQ multiplex PCR; TCRdb stores in-frame clones only, minus some. This sample carries some 150,000 clones, roughly 90% of them seen once, and the ten largest clones take roughly 1.5%. The sequenced material came from peripheral blood. These receptors were collected from a woman in her 50s with acute or convalescent COVID-19. CDR3s include the opening cysteine and the closing phenylalanine or tryptophan. D genes are given only for firm matches. Size values are once, few and many counts, or a class for expanded clones, and some rows have none.

V: TRBV18
size: NA
J: TRBJ1-1
D: NA
DNA: TGTGCCAGCTCACCCGGCGCGGGAAGAGACACTGAAGCTTTCTTT
CDR3: CASSPGAGRDTEAFF

V: TRBV3-1/TRBV3-2
size: NA
J: TRBJ1-4
D: NA
DNA: TGTGCCAGCAGCCAAGACGGGGGGATTGAAAAACTGTTTTTT
CDR3: CASSQDGGIEKLFF

V: TRBV18
size: once
J: TRBJ2-7
D: TRBD1
DNA: TGTGCCAGCTCAAGGCCCGGACAGGCCGTCTACGAGCAGTACTTC
CDR3: CASSRPGQAVYEQYF

V: TRBV29-1
size: NA
J: TRBJ1-4
D: NA
DNA: TGCAGCGTCGAGGGCTCGGGGGATAATGAAAAACTGTTTTTT
CDR3: CSVEGSGDNEKLFF

V: TRBV7-2
size: NA
J: TRBJ2-5
D: NA
DNA: TGTGCCAGCAGCTTAGTGTTGGGGGCCGCCTCGGAGACCCAGTACTTC
CDR3: CASSLVLGAASETQYF

V: TRBV7-2
size: NA
J: TRBJ1-1
D: TRBD1
DNA: TGTGCCAGCGGAGGAGCAGGGGGAACTGAAGCTTTCTTT
CDR3: CASGGAGGTEAFF

V: TRBV25-1
size: NA
J: TRBJ2-3
D: TRBD1
DNA: TGTGCCAGCAGTGAATTGTGGACAGGGGTGCCAGATACGCAGTATTTT
CDR3: CASSELWTGVPDTQYF

V: TRBV6-6
size: once
J: TRBJ2-7
D: TRBD2
DNA: TGTGCCAGCAGTTACCTCGCTAGCGGGACTGCCGAGCAGTACTTC
CDR3: CASSYLASGTAEQYF

V: TRBV10-3
size: NA
J: TRBJ1-2
D: TRBD1
DNA: TGTGCCATCAGCGATATGGACAGGGGGTATGGCTACACCTTC
CDR3: CAISDMDRGYGYTF

V: TRBV7-2
size: NA
J: TRBJ2-7
D: NA
DNA: TGTGCCAGCAGCTTATTTGCTAAAAGCTCCTACGAGCAGTACTTC
CDR3: CASSLFAKSSYEQYF

V: TRBV18
size: once
J: TRBJ1-1
D: TRBD1
DNA: TGTGCCAGCTCACGAAGCGACAGGGGAATGAACACTGAAGCTTTCTTT
CDR3: CASSRSDRGMNTEAFF

V: TRBV3-1/TRBV3-2
size: NA
J: TRBJ1-2
D: NA
DNA: TGTGCCAGCAGCCAAGAACCCCGGGGCTATGGCTACACCTTC
CDR3: CASSQEPRGYGYTF

V: TRBV5-4
size: once
J: TRBJ2-5
D: NA
DNA: TGTGCCAGCAGCGCGGAAGAGACCCAGTACTTC
CDR3: CASSAEETQYF

V: TRBV7-8
size: NA
J: TRBJ1-5
D: TRBD1
DNA: TGTGCCAGCAGCCCAGGGGGCCTCGGAGATCAGCCCCAGCATTTT
CDR3: CASSPGGLGDQPQHF

V: TRBV7-2
size: NA
J: TRBJ2-1
D: TRBD2
DNA: TGTGCCAGCAGCTTAGGAACGACGGGCGGGAGGGTTTACAATGAGCAGTTCTTC
CDR3: CASSLGTTGGRVYNEQFF

V: TRBV7-9
size: NA
J: TRBJ1-1
D: TRBD1
DNA: TGTGCCAGCAGCGAGCAGGGGGGCACTGAAGCTTTCTTT
CDR3: CASSEQGGTEAFF

V: TRBV5-1
size: NA
J: TRBJ1-1
D: NA
DNA: TGCGCCAGCAGCTCCGAAGTGGACAGATCGAACACTGAAGCTTTCTTT
CDR3: CASSSEVDRSNTEAFF

V: TRBV30
size: NA
J: TRBJ1-6
D: NA
DNA: TGTGCCTGGTTCTCAGGGGCCCTCCACTTT
CDR3: CAWFSGALHF

V: TRBV12-5
size: NA
J: TRBJ1-2
D: TRBD1
DNA: TGTGCTAGTGGTTTGGGACAGGGGGGTGGCTACACCTTC
CDR3: CASGLGQGGGYTF

V: TRBV5-1
size: NA
J: TRBJ1-2
D: TRBD1
DNA: TGCGCCAGCAGCTCCGGACAGGGGGCCTATGGCTACACCTTC
CDR3: CASSSGQGAYGYTF

V: TRBV7-2
size: NA
J: TRBJ2-5
D: TRBD2
DNA: TGTGCCAGCAGCTTAGGCCGAGGACTAGCGGGGCGGGGGACCCAGTACTTC
CDR3: CASSLGRGLAGRGTQYF

V: TRBV29-1
size: NA
J: TRBJ1-2
D: TRBD1
DNA: TGCAGCGTCGACCAAGGGAGACAGGGGTACCATCTCGGCTATGGCTACACCTTC
CDR3: CSVDQGRQGYHLGYGYTF